Each of the 14 T cell receptor beta chains below was sequenced from the same sample in a study of blood T cell repertoires in COVID-19 (dated by TCRdb to 2018 to 2020). Receptor amplification or capture employed the immunoSEQ multiplex PCR assay. TCRdb took this table from immuneACCESS and kept in-frame rearrangements with V and J called. Such tables lack part of the clones; where checked against another copy, unresolved V genes explain under half of the gap, and the rest is unexplained. Counted in this sample were some 160,000 clones; 80% of them appeared once. The top ten hold about 6.5% of the sample. Sequenced: peripheral blood. Receptors originate from a man aged 65 to 79 with active or convalescent COVID-19.

This clone was found a few times. This chain joins TRBV7-8 and TRBJ1-3; D gene ambiguous. V gave up 5 bases and J gave up 0 bases, with 8 bases separating them. Germline loops: CDR1 SGHVS, CDR2 FQNEAQ. The length of the CDR3 is 14 residues. CDR3 amino acids: CASSVGDSGNTIYF. In DNA, the CDR3 is TGTGCCAGCAGCGTCGGAGACTCTGGAAACACCATATATTTT.

This clone was seen a single time. The CDR3 DNA reads as TGTGCCAGCAGCCCCGGGTCCGCGAACACTGAAGCTTTCTTT. Translation: CASSPGSANTEAFF. This sequence joins TRBV6-5 and TRBJ1-1, with D hard to call. The CDR3 length is 14 residues. Germline CDR1 is MNHEY and CDR2 is SVGAGI. Trimming cost V 6 bases and J 1 base, with 12 bases left between them.

This clone has just a few counts. The rearrangement uses TRBV6-5 and TRBJ2-2, with D maybe TRBD2 (6 bases). V shed 6 bases and J shed 4 bases, with 12 bases lying between them. Germline V lookup: CDR1 MNHEY, CDR2 SVGAGI. CDR3 length equals 14 residues. The CDR3 here is CASRRDFLTGELFF. CDR3 nucleotides: TGTGCCAGCAGACGGGACTTCCTCACCGGGGAGCTGTTTTTT.

This clone came up once. The gene calls are TRBV10-3 and TRBJ1-5, with D maybe TRBD1 (5 bases). V lost 2 bases to trimming and J lost 9 bases, with 11 bases between them. Looked up from germline, CDR1 is ENHRY and CDR2 is SYGVKD. The CDR3 covers 13 residues. The CDR3 sequence is CAISEVGPGPQHF. CDR3 sequence (DNA): TGTGCCATCAGTGAGGTGGGGCCAGGGCCCCAGCATTTT.

The CDR3 DNA is TGTGCCAGCTCACCACTTGGAATAAGCGGGGGGACCCCAGAGACCCAGTACTTC. Its translation is CASSPLGISGGTPETQYF. The rearrangement joins TRBV18 to TRBJ2-5, with 9 bases that match TRBD2. CDR3 length: 18 residues. From germline, CDR1 is KGHSH and CDR2 LQKENI. The junction had 13 bases not matched to a gene; V was cut back by 1 base and J by 4 bases.

The J gene is TRBJ2-7, the V gene TRBV4-3, with D unresolved. Germline CDR1 reads LGHNA; CDR2 reads YSLEER. V dropped 5 bases and J dropped 3 bases, with 2 bases sitting between them. The CDR3 consists of 10 residues. CDR3 protein: CASSYYEQYF. DNA of the CDR3: TGCGCCAGCAGCTACTACGAGCAGTACTTC.

The chain couples TRBV5-6 to TRBJ2-5; a weak D match, TRBD1 (6 bases). The CDR3 runs to 13 residues. Trimming stripped 4 bases from V and 4 bases from J, with 11 bases between. Germline V gene lookup returns CDR1 SGHDT and CDR2 YYEEEE. CDR3 nucleotides: TGTGCCAGCAGCGTGGACAGACCAGAGACCCAGTACTTC. It codes for CASSVDRPETQYF.

The chain joins TRBV3-1 (or the pseudogene TRBV3-2) to TRBJ2-5; 12 nucleotides line up with TRBD2. Germline lookup yields CDR1 LGHDT and CDR2 YNNKEL (reference sequence). The V segment lost 1 base and the J segment 5 bases; nucleotides outside the gene matches: 5. The CDR3 runs 16 residues. CDR3 nucleotide sequence: TGTGCCAGCAGCCAAGGGACTAGCGGGATAGGGGAGACCCAGTACTTC. Amino acid sequence: CASSQGTSGIGETQYF.

This clone was counted many times. This rearrangement joins TRBV5-1 to TRBJ1-5; D gene uncertain. CDR1 and CDR2 (germline): SGHRS, YFSETQ. The CDR3 has 13 amino acids. Trimming took 3 bases from V and 6 from J, leaving 10 bases between them. CDR3 nucleotides: TGCGCCAGCAGCTCCGGAGATGCTCAGCCCCAGCATTTT. It encodes CASSSGDAQPQHF.

This chain uses TRBV18 with TRBJ2-1; D not certain. Between the trimmed V and J ends, which lost 3 bases and 2 bases, there was a span of 5 bases. This CDR3 is 13 amino acids long. Germline CDR1 KGHSH, CDR2 LQKENI. The chain's CDR3 is CASSPAPYNEQFF. The DNA for the CDR3 is TGTGCCAGCTCACCGGCACCCTACAATGAGCAGTTCTTC.

This clone was seen once. The chain joins TRBV10-2 to TRBJ2-7, with TRBD2 matching 9 bases. This CDR3 is built from 17 residues. V lost 3 bases, J lost 0 bases, and 9 bases stayed unmatched. Germline CDR1 reads WSHSY; CDR2 reads SAAADI. The CDR3 loop is CASSDMGLANSSYEQYF. CDR3 DNA sequence: TGCGCCAGCAGTGATATGGGACTAGCTAATAGCTCCTACGAGCAGTACTTC.

For this clone: At the DNA level, this CDR3 is encoded by other sequences in the same sample as well. The rearrangement links TRBV5-4 to TRBJ1-1; 7 bases fit TRBD1. The J segment lost 4 bases and the V segment lost 8 bases, leaving 20 bases of the junction unmatched. The germline gives CDR1 SGHNT, CDR2 YYREEE (reference sequence). The CDR3 contains 17 residues. CDR3 DNA: TGTGCCAGTAGCCTAACAGGGGAGGCGAAATTGGGCACTGAAGCTTTCTTT. It codes for CASSLTGEAKLGTEAFF.

The chain employs TRBV7-2 and TRBJ1-1; D might be TRBD1 (5 bases). From germline, CDR1 is SGHTA and CDR2 FQGNSA. V shed 8 bases and J shed 12 bases, with 25 bases lying between them. This CDR3 is built from 14 residues. The CDR3 sequence is CASRGGGQKGSTFF. Here the CDR3 DNA reads TGTGCCAGCCGGGGGGGAGGCCAAAAGGGTTCTACTTTCTTT.

The rearrangement uses TRBV5-1 and TRBJ2-7; 14 bases match TRBD2. The CDR3 is 17 residues long. J lost 2 bases, V lost 2 bases, and 6 bases had no gene match. The germline CDR1 and CDR2 sequences are SGHRS and YFSETQ. The CDR3 spells CASSLGTSGGRTYEQYF. CDR3 nucleotide sequence: TGCGCCAGCAGCTTAGGGACTAGCGGGGGCCGGACCTACGAGCAGTACTTC.